Listed below are T cell receptor beta chains from one sample, sequenced in a study of regulatory T cells in long-lasting Graves disease. TCRdb ran MiXCR on the multiplex PCR reads and lists one entry per CDR3 protein. Of approximately 690,000 distinct CDR3 sequences in the sample, about 32% are singletons; the top ten hold around 42%. Material: peripheral blood mononuclear cells (PBMCs), obtained when the disease was refractory, from a patient treated with antithyroid drugs. These TCRs come from a female donor with Graves disease. CDR3s include the opening cysteine and the closing phenylalanine or tryptophan. Each record gives: J gene, D gene, V gene, CDR3 protein. D genes are given only for firm matches.

J gene: TRBJ1-6; D gene: TRBD1; V gene: TRBV4-1; CDR3 protein: CASSQPGTANSPLHF
J gene: TRBJ2-7; D gene: TRBD2; V gene: TRBV20-1; CDR3 protein: CSALARDYVGHF
J gene: TRBJ2-5; D gene: NA; V gene: TRBV2; CDR3 protein: CASTPDATQYF
J gene: TRBJ1-1; D gene: NA; V gene: TRBV6-1; CDR3 protein: CASSEAGLNTEAFF
J gene: TRBJ1-5; D gene: NA; V gene: TRBV28; CDR3 protein: CAAPRGEKSNQPQHF
J gene: TRBJ1-2; D gene: NA; V gene: TRBV28; CDR3 protein: CASTDRVGGRGYGYTF
J gene: TRBJ2-2; D gene: NA; V gene: TRBV19; CDR3 protein: CASSIDSTGELFF
J gene: TRBJ2-5; D gene: NA; V gene: TRBV5-1; CDR3 protein: CASSEGGPETQYF
J gene: TRBJ2-7; D gene: NA; V gene: TRBV12-3/TRBV12-4; CDR3 protein: CASSFTVPGEQYF
J gene: TRBJ2-5; D gene: TRBD2; V gene: TRBV20-1; CDR3 protein: CSARDWDRGSLAGGPGQETQYF
J gene: TRBJ1-2; D gene: NA; V gene: TRBV2; CDR3 protein: CASSGNRENYGYTF
J gene: TRBJ1-1; D gene: NA; V gene: TRBV5-5; CDR3 protein: CASSSTGFGTEAFF
J gene: TRBJ2-7; D gene: NA; V gene: TRBV6-2/TRBV6-3; CDR3 protein: CASSYTRVPYEQYF
J gene: TRBJ1-5; D gene: NA; V gene: TRBV30; CDR3 protein: CAWSAGRSQPQHF
J gene: TRBJ2-2; D gene: NA; V gene: TRBV5-1; CDR3 protein: CASRRADANTGELFF
J gene: TRBJ1-2; D gene: NA; V gene: TRBV20-1; CDR3 protein: CSAPKGNNGYTF
J gene: TRBJ1-1; D gene: NA; V gene: TRBV5-1; CDR3 protein: CASSDPGSAFF
J gene: TRBJ1-1; D gene: NA; V gene: TRBV10-2; CDR3 protein: CASSPRTREEAFF
J gene: TRBJ1-2; D gene: NA; V gene: TRBV5-6; CDR3 protein: CASSLFQEFDGYTF
J gene: TRBJ2-7; D gene: NA; V gene: TRBV12-3/TRBV12-4; CDR3 protein: CASSLGGFEQYF
J gene: TRBJ2-2; D gene: NA; V gene: TRBV6-1; CDR3 protein: CASSEIRPPNTGELFF
J gene: TRBJ1-1; D gene: NA; V gene: TRBV12-3/TRBV12-4; CDR3 protein: CASSFSQNEAFF
J gene: TRBJ1-3; D gene: NA; V gene: TRBV15; CDR3 protein: CATSASSGNTIYF
J gene: TRBJ2-7; D gene: NA; V gene: TRBV5-1; CDR3 protein: CASSFGIPGLDSYEQYF
J gene: TRBJ2-7; D gene: NA; V gene: TRBV28; CDR3 protein: CASSSTGTSYEQYF
J gene: TRBJ1-1; D gene: TRBD1; V gene: TRBV20-1; CDR3 protein: CSGGQANTEAFF
J gene: TRBJ1-3; D gene: NA; V gene: TRBV10-3; CDR3 protein: CAISDGGLGNTIYF
J gene: TRBJ1-5; D gene: TRBD1; V gene: TRBV7-3; CDR3 protein: CASSNSHRGSNQPQHF
J gene: TRBJ1-2; D gene: NA; V gene: TRBV27; CDR3 protein: CASRAHGDSYTF
J gene: TRBJ1-1; D gene: NA; V gene: TRBV20-1; CDR3 protein: CSAAQGWGMNTEAFF
J gene: TRBJ2-7; D gene: NA; V gene: TRBV11-2; CDR3 protein: CASSLDSTSHEQYF
J gene: TRBJ1-2; D gene: NA; V gene: TRBV2; CDR3 protein: CASSRTVRGYTF
J gene: TRBJ1-1; D gene: NA; V gene: TRBV25-1; CDR3 protein: CASSGFGPNTEAFF
J gene: TRBJ2-5; D gene: TRBD2; V gene: TRBV6-1; CDR3 protein: CASSNGLAGGETQYF
J gene: TRBJ1-2; D gene: NA; V gene: TRBV7-2; CDR3 protein: CASSYESKVWSYTF
J gene: TRBJ1-1; D gene: NA; V gene: TRBV5-1; CDR3 protein: CASSLAVREAFF
J gene: TRBJ2-4; D gene: TRBD2; V gene: TRBV11-2; CDR3 protein: CASSTGGAKNIQYF
J gene: TRBJ2-7; D gene: NA; V gene: TRBV7-9; CDR3 protein: CASSPPKSSYEQYF
J gene: TRBJ2-5; D gene: NA; V gene: TRBV12-3/TRBV12-4; CDR3 protein: CASSFRGGETQYF
J gene: TRBJ2-3; D gene: NA; V gene: TRBV11-2; CDR3 protein: CASSPTHTDTQYF
J gene: TRBJ1-2; D gene: NA; V gene: TRBV6-1; CDR3 protein: CASTRTGNGGYTF
J gene: TRBJ1-1; D gene: NA; V gene: TRBV27; CDR3 protein: CASSQNRALVNTEAFF
J gene: TRBJ2-7; D gene: TRBD1; V gene: TRBV27; CDR3 protein: CASSVGQASSYEQYF
J gene: TRBJ2-7; D gene: TRBD2; V gene: TRBV7-2; CDR3 protein: CASTPGTSGYEQYF
J gene: TRBJ1-2; D gene: NA; V gene: TRBV25-1; CDR3 protein: CASSERGNYGYTF
J gene: TRBJ1-5; D gene: NA; V gene: TRBV20-1; CDR3 protein: CSASTAINQPQHF
J gene: TRBJ1-2; D gene: NA; V gene: TRBV6-5; CDR3 protein: CASRYYTGTYTF
J gene: TRBJ1-1; D gene: NA; V gene: TRBV7-9; CDR3 protein: CASSLTIDTEAFF
J gene: TRBJ2-6; D gene: NA; V gene: TRBV3-1; CDR3 protein: CASSQESGANVLTF
J gene: TRBJ1-2; D gene: NA; V gene: TRBV29-1; CDR3 protein: CSVPGTGFYGYTF
J gene: TRBJ2-7; D gene: TRBD2; V gene: TRBV27; CDR3 protein: CASSLWGLAADYEQYF
J gene: TRBJ1-6; D gene: NA; V gene: TRBV6-2/TRBV6-3; CDR3 protein: CASRTAGGDSPLHF